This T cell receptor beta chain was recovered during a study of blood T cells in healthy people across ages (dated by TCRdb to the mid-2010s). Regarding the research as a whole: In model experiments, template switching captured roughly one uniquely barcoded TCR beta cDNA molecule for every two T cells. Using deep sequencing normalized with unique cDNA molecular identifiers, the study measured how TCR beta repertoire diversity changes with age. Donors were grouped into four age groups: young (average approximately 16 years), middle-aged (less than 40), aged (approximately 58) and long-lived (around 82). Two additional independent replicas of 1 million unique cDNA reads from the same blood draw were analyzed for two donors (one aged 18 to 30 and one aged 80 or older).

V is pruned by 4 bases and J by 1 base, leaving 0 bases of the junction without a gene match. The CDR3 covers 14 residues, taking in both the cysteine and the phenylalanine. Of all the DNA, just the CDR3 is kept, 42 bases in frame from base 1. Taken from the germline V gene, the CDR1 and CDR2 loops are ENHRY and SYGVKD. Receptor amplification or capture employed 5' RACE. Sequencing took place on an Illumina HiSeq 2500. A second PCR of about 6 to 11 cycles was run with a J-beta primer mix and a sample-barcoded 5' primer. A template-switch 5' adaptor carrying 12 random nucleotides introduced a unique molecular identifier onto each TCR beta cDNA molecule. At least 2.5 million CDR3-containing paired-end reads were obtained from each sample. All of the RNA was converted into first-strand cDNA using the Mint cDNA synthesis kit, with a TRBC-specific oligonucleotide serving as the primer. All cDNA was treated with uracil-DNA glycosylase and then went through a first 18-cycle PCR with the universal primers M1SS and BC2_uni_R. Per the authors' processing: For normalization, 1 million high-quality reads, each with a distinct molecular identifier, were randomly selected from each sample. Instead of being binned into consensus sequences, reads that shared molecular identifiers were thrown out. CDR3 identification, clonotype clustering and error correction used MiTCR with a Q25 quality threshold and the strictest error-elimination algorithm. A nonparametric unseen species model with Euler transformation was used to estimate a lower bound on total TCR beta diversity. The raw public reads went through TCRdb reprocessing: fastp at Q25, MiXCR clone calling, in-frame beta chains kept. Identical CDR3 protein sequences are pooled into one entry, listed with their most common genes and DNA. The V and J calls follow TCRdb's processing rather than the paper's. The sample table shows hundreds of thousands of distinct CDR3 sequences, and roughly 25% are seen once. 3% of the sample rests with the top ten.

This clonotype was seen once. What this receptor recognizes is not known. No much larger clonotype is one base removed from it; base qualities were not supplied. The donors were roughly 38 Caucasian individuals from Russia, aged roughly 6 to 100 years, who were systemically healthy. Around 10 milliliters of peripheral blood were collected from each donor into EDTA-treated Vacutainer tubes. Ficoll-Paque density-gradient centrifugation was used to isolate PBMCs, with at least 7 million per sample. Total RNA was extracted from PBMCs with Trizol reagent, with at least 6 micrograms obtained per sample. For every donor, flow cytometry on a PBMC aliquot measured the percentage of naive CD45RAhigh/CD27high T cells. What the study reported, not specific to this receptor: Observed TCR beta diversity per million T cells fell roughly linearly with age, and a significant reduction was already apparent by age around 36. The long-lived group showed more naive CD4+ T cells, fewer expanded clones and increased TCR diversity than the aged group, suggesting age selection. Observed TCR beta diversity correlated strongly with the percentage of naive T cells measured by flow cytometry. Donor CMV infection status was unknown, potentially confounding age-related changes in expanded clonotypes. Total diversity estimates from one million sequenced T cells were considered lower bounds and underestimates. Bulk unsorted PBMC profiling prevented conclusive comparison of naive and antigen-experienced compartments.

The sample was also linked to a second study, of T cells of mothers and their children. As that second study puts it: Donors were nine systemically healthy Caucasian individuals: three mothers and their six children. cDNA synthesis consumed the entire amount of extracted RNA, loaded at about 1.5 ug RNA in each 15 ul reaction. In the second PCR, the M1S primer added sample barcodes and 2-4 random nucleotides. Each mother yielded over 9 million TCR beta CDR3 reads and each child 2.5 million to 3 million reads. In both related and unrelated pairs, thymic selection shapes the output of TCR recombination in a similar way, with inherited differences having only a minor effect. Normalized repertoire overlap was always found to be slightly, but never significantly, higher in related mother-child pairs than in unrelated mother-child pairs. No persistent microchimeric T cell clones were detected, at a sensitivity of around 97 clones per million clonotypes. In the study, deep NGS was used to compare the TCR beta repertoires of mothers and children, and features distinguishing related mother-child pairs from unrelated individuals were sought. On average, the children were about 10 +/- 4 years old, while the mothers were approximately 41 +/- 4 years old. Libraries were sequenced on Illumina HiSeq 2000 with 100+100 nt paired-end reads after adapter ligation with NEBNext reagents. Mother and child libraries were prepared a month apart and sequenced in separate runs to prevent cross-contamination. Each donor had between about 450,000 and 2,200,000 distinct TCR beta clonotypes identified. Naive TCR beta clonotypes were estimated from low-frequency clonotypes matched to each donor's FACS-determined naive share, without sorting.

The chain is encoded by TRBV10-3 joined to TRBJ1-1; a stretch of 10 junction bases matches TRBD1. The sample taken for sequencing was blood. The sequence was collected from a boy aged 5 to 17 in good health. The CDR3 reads CAISGDRGNTEAFF. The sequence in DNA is TGTGCCATCAGTGGGGACAGGGGGAACACTGAAGCTTTCTTT.